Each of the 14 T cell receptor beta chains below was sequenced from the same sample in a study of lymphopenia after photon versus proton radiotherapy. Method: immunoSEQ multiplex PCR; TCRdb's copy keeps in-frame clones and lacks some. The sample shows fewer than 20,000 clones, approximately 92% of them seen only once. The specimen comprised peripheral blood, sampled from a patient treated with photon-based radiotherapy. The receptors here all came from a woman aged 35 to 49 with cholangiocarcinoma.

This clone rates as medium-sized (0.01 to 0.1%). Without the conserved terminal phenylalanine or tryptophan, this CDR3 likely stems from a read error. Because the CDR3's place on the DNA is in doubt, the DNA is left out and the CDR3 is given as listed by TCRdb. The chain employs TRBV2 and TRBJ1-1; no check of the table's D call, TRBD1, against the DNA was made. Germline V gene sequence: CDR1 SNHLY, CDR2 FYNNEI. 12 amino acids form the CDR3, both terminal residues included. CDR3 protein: CASANRATSGQG.

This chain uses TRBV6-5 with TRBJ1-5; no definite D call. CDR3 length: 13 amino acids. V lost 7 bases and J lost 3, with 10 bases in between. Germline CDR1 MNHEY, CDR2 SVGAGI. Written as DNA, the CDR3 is TGTGCCAGCACCGAAGGGTTCAATCAGCCCCAGCATTTT. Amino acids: CASTEGFNQPQHF.

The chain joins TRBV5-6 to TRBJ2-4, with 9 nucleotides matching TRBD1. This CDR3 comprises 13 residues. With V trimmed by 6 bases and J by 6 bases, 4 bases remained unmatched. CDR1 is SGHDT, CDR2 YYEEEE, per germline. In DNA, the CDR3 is TGTGCCAGCACCAACAGGGGGCCAAACATTCAGTACTTC. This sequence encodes CASTNRGPNIQYF. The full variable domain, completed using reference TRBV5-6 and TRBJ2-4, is DAGVTQSPTHLIKTRGQQVTLRCSPKSGHDTVSWYQQALGQGPQFIFQYYEEEERQRGNFPDRFSGHQFPNYSSELNVNALLLGDSALYLCASTNRGPNIQYFGAGTRLSVL.

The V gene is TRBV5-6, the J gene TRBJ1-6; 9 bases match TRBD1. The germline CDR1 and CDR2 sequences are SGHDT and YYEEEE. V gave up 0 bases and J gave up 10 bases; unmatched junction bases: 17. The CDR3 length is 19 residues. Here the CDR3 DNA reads TGTGCCAGCAGCTTGGCCGGGGGGACAGGGTTTACTTTCGGGTCACCCCTCCACTTT. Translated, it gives CASSLAGGTGFTFGSPLHF.

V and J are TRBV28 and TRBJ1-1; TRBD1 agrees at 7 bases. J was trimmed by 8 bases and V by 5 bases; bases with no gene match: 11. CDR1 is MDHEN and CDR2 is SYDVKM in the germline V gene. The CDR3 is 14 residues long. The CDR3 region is CASSPLTGLGEAFF. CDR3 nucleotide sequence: TGTGCCAGCAGTCCCTTGACAGGGCTCGGGGAAGCTTTCTTT.

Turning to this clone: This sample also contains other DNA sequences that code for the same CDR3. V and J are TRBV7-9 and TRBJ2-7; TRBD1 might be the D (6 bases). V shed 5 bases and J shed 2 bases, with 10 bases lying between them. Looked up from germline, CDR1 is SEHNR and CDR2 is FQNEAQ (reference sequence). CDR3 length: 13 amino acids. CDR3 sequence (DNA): TGTGCCAGCAGCCCACAGGGTGCCTACGAGCAGTACTTC. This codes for CASSPQGAYEQYF.

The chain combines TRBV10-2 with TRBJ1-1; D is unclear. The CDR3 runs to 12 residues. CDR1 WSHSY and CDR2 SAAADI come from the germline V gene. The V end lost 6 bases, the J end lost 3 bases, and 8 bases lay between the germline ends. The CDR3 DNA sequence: TGCGCCAGCAGCGGAGGGTACACTGAAGCTTTCTTT. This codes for CASSGGYTEAFF.

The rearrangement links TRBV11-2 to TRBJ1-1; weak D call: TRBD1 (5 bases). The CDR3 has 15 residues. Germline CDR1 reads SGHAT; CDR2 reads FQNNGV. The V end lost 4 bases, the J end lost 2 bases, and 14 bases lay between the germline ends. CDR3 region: CASSSSKGPNTEAFF. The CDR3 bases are TGTGCCAGCAGCTCCTCTAAGGGACCTAACACTGAAGCTTTCTTT.

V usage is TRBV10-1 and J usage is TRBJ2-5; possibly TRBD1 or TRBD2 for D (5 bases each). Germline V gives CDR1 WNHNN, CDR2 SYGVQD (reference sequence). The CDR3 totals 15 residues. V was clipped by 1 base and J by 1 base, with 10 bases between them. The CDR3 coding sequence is TGCGCCAGCAGTGAGTTTCGGGGCCCCCAAGAGACCCAGTACTTC. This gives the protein CASSEFRGPQETQYF.

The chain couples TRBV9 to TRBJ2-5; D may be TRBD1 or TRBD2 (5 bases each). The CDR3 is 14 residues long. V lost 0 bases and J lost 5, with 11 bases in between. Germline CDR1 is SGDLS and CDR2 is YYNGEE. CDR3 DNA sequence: TGTGCCAGCAGCGTAGGAGGGGCCGGGGAGACCCAGTACTTC. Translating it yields CASSVGGAGETQYF.

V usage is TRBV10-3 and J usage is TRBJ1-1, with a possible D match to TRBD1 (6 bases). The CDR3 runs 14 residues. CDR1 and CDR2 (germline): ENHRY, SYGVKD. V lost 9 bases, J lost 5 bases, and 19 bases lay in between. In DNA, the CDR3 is TGTGCCATTATGAGACCAGGGGTAGGGACTGAAGCTTTCTTT. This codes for CAIMRPGVGTEAFF.

The CDR3 DNA sequence: TGTGCCAGCAGAGAGACAGGAGGAAAGGGATCCTACGAGCAGTACTTC. As protein: CASRETGGKGSYEQYF. The V gene is TRBV28, the J gene TRBJ2-7, with D possibly TRBD1 on 6 matching bases. Trimming pared 6 bases from V and 1 base from J, leaving 19 bases between. CDR1 and CDR2 from the germline V gene are MDHEN and SYDVKM. There are 16 residues in the CDR3. The entire variable domain, with the rest obtained from reference TRBV28 and TRBJ2-7, is as follows: DVKVTQSSRYLVKRTGEKVFLECVQDMDHENMFWYRQDPGLGLRLIYFSYDVKMKEKGDIPEGYSVSREKKERFSLILESASTNQTSMYLCASRETGGKGSYEQYFGPGTRLTVT.

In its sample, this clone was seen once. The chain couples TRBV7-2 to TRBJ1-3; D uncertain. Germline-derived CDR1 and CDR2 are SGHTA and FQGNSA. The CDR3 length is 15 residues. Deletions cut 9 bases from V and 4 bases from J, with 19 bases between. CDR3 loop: CASCRDESTGNTIYF. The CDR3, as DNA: TGTGCCAGTTGTCGGGATGAATCTACGGGAAACACCATATATTTT.

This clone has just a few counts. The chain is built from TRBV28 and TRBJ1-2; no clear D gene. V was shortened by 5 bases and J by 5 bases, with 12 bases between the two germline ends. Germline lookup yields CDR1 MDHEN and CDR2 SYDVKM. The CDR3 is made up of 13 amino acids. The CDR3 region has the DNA TGTGCCAGCAGTCAACCTATGGGATATGGCTACACCTTC. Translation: CASSQPMGYGYTF.